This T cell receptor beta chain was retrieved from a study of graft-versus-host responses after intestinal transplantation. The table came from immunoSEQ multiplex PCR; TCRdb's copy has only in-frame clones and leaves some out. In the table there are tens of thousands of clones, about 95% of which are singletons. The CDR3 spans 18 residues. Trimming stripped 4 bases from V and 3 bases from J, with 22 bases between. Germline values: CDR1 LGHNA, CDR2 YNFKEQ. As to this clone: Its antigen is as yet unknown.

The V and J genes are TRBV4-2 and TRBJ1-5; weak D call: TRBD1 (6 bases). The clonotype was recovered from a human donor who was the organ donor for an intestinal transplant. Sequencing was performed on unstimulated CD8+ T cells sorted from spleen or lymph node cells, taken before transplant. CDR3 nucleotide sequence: TGTGCCAGCAGCCCGGAAGGAGGGGGGGCCGCCTCCAATCAGCCCCAGCATTTT. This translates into CASSPEGGGAASNQPQHF.